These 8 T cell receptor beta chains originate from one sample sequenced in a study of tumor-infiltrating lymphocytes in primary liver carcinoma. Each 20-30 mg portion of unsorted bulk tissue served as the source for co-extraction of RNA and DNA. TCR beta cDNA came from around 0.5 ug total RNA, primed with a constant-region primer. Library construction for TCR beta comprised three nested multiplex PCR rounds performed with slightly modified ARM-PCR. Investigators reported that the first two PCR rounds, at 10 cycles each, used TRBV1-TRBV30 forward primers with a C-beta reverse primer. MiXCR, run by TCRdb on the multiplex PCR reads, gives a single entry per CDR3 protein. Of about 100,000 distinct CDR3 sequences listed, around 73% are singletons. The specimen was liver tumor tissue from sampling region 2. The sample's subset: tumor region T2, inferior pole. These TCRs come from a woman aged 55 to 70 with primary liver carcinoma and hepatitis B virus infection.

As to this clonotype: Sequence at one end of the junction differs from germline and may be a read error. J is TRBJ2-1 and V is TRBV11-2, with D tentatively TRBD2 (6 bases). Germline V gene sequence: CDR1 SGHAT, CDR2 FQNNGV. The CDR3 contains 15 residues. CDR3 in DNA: TGTGCCAGCAGCTCGGAGGGGAGTCTCCTCAATGAGCAGTTATTC. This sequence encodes CASSSEGSLLNEQLF.

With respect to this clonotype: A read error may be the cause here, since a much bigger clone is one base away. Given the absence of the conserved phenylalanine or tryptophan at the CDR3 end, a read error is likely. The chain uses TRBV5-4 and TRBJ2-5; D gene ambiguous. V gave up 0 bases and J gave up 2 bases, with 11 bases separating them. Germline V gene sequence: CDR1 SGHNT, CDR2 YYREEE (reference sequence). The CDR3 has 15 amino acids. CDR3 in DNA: TGTGCCAGCAGCTTGGGGGGAACCCTTCAAGAGACCCAGTACTTA. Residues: CASSLGGTLQETQYL.

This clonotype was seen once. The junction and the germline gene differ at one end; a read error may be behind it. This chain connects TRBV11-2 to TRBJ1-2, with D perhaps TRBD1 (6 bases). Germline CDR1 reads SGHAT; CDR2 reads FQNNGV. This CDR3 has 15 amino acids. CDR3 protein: CTSGLDSGANYGYTF. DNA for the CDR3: TGTACCAGCGGCTTAGATTCAGGGGCCAACTATGGCTACACCTTC.

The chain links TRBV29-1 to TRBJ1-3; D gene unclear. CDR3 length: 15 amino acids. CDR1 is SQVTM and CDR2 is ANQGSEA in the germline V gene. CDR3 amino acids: CRVQNTRGSGNTIYF. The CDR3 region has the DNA TGCAGAGTTCAAAATACTCGGGGCTCTGGAAACACCATATATTTT. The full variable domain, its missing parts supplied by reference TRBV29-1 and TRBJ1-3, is SAVISQKPSRDICQRGTSLTIQCQVDSQVTMMFWYRQQPGQSLTLIATANQGSEATYESGFVIDKFPISRPNLTFSTLTVSNMSPEDSSIYLCRVQNTRGSGNTIYFGEGSWLTVV.

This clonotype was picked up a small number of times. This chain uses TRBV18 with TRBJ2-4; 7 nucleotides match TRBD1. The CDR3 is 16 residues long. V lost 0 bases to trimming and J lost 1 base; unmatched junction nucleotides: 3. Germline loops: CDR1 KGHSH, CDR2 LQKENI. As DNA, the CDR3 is TGTGCCAGCTCACCACCGTCGACAGGGGCCAAAAACATTCAGTACTTC. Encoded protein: CASSPPSTGAKNIQYF.

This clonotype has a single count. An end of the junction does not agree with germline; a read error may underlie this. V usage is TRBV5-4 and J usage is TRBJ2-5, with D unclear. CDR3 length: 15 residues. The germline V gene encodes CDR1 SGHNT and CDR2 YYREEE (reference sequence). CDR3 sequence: CASSLEARRPEAQYF. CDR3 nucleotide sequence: TGTGCCAGCAGCTTAGAGGCGCGCAGACCAGAGGCCCAGTACTTC.

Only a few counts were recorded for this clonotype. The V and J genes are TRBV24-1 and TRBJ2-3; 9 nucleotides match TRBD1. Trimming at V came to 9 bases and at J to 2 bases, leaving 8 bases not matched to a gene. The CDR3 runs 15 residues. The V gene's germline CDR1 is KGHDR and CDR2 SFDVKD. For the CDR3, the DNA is TGTGCCACCTTCCCGGGACAGGGCCCCACAGATACGCAGTATTTT. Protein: CATFPGQGPTDTQYF.

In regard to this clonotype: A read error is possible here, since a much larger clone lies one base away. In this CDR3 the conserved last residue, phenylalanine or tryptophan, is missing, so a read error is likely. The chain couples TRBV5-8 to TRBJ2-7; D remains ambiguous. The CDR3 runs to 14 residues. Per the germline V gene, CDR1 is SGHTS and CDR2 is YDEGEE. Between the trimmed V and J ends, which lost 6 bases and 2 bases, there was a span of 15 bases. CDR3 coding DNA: TGTGCCAGCACCTCCCGTAGGGCCCCCTACGAGCAGTACTCC. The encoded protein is CASTSRRAPYEQYS.